The sequence of this TCR beta chain was determined in a study of blood T cell repertoires in COVID-19. Whole-study context: Samples came from the United States, Italy and Spain, spanning acute and convalescent COVID-19. The analysed material was cDNA or gDNA that came from T cells, B-cell-depleted T cells, or PBMCs.

Original handling: Using reference gene primer amplification, nucleated cell counts were estimated. Produced via immunoSEQ multiplex PCR; TCRdb's table is partial and in-frame only. V, J and clone size are those of that table, while D and trimming were read from the DNA. This sample has a few hundred thousand clones, with 82% found just once. V gave up 4 bases and J gave up 3 bases, with 10 bases separating them. CDR1 and CDR2 (germline): SGHRS, YFSETQ. The CDR3 sequence is 13 residues long. Grouping used clinical history reported by participants in a survey and questionnaire. The V call is TRBV5-1, the J call TRBJ2-5; TRBD1 is a possible D gene (6 bases). This receptor was identified in a woman aged 55-75 years who had recovered from COVID-19. The sequenced sample was PBMCs or T cells enriched from blood (not recorded which). This CDR3 is CASSVRGEETQYF. DNA for the CDR3: TGCGCCAGCAGCGTCAGGGGCGAAGAGACCCAGTACTTC.